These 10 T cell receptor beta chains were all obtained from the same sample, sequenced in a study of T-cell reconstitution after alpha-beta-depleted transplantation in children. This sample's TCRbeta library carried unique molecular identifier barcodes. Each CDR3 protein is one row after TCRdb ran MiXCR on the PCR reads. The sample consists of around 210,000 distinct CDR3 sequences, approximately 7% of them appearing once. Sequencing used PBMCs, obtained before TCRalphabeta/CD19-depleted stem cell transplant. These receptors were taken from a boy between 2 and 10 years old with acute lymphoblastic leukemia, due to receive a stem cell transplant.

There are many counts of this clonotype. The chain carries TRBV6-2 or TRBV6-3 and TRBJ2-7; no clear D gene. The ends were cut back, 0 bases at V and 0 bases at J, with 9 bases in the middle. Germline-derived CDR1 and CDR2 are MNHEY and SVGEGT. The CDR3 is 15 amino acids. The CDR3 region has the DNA TGTGCCAGCAGTTACTCGGGCGGTACCTCCTACGAGCAGTACTTC. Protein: CASSYSGGTSYEQYF.

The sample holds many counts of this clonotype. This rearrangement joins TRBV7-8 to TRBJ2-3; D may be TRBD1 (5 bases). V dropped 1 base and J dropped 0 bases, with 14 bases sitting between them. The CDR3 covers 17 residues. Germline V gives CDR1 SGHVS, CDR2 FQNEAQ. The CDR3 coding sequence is TGTGCCAGCAGCTTAGTTCCCCAGGGCACTAGCACAGATACGCAGTATTTT. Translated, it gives CASSLVPQGTSTDTQYF.

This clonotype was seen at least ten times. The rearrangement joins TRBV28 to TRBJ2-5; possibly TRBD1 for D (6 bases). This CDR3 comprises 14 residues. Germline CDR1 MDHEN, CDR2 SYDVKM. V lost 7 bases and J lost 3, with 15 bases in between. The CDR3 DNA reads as TGTGCCAGCACATTAGGGGGAGTAGAAGAGACCCAGTACTTC. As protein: CASTLGGVEETQYF.

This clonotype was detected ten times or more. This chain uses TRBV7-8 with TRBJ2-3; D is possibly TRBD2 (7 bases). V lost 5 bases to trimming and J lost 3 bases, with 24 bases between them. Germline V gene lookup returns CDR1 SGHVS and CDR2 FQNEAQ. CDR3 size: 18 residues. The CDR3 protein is CASSRASGAGVATDTQYF. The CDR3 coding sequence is TGTGCCAGCAGCCGGGCGTCGGGGGCGGGGGTGGCGACAGATACGCAGTATTTT.

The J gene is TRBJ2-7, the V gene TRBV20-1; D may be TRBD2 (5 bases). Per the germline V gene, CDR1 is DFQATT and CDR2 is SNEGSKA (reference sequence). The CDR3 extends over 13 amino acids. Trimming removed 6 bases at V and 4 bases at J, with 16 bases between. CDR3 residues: CSAAGSKQYEQYF. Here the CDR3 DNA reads TGCAGTGCGGCGGGCAGCAAGCAGTACGAGCAGTACTTC.

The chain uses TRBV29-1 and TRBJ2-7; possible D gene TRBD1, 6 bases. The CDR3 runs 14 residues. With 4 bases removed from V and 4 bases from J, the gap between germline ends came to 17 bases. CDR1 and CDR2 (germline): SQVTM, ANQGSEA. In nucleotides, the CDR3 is TGCAGCGTTGTAGTCAGGGGTTGGCCTTACGAGCAGTACTTC. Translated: CSVVVRGWPYEQYF.

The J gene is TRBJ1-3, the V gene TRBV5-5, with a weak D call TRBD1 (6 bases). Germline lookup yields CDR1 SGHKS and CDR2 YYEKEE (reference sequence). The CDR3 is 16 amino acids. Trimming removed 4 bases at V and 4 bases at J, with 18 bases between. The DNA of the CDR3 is TGTGCCAGCAGCCTGCTTCCGTTTCAGGGGGGAAACACCATATATTTT. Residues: CASSLLPFQGGNTIYF.

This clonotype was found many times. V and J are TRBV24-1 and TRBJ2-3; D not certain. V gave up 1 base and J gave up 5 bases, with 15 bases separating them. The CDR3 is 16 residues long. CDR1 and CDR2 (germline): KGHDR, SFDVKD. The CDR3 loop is CATSDFSGAMIDTQYF. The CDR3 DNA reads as TGTGCCACCAGTGATTTCTCCGGCGCTATGATAGATACGCAGTATTTT.

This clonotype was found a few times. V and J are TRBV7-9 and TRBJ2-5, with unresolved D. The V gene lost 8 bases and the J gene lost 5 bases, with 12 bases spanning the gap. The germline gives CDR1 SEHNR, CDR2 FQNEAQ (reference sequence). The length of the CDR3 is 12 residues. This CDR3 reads CASGSNDETQYF. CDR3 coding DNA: TGTGCCAGCGGGTCTAACGACGAGACCCAGTACTTC.

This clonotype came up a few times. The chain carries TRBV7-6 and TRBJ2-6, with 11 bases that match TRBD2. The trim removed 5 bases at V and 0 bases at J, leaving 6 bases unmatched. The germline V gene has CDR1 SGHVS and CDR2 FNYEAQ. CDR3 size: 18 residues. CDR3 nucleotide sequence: TGTGCCAGCAGCGTAACTAGCGGGAGCCACTCTGGGGCCAACGTCCTGACTTTC. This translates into CASSVTSGSHSGANVLTF.